This T cell receptor (beta chain) stems from a study of neoadjuvant anti-PD-1 for oral cavity cancer. About the study: Non-progressing patients received a fourth nivolumab dose near day 43, then surgery on days 50-56.

Germline CDR1 and CDR2: LNHNV and YYDKDF (reference sequence). The V gene end was trimmed by 0 bases and the J gene end by 10 bases; junction bases not matched to a gene: 10. This CDR3 comprises 16 residues. Profiled with immunoSEQ multiplex PCR; TCRdb holds only in-frame clones, not every one. In the table there are 20,000 to 30,000 clones, roughly a quarter of which are singletons. Time point noted: after neoadjuvant nivolumab, at surgical resection. This chain joins TRBV15 and TRBJ2-1, with 9 bases lining up with TRBD1. The sequence came from a person aged 35-79 years with oral cavity squamous cell carcinoma. Material: tumor tissue, obtained after nivolumab (anti-PD-1) treatment. DNA for the CDR3: TGTGCCACCAGCAGAGATCGAGAACAGGGGGCGCGCGAGCAGTTCTTC. Translated, it gives CATSRDREQGAREQFF.